A selection of T cell receptor beta chains follows, all from one sample in a study of patients and donors after allogeneic stem cell transplantation. MiXCR, run by TCRdb on the RT-PCR reads, gives a single entry per CDR3 protein. The sample lists about 31,000 distinct CDR3 sequences; under 7.5% were seen once. Sequencing was done on a sample of blood, either unsorted or a sorted T cell fraction (not recorded which). The origin of the receptors is a human donor who was either an allogeneic HSCT recipient or a stem cell or donor lymphocyte infusion donor (not recorded which). It is not recorded whose cells these are; they may come from a transplant donor. Each CDR3 is given with its conserved first and last residue. The order of the fields is D gene, V gene, J gene, clone size, CDR3 protein, CDR3 DNA. A D gene is named only where the DNA matches it firmly. Some rows mark clone size as missing; the rest say once, few, many or name a class of expanded clone.

>-|TRBV25-1|TRBJ2-2|many
CASSPDMVGELFF
TGTGCCAGCAGTCCAGATATGGTCGGGGAGCTGTTTTTT
>TRBD2|TRBV15|TRBJ2-1|few
CATSRAGLDNEQFF
TGTGCCACCAGCAGAGCCGGACTAGACAATGAGCAGTTCTTC
>-|TRBV7-9|TRBJ1-5|many
CASSLAGLNQPQHF
TGTGCCAGCAGCTTGGCAGGGCTCAATCAGCCCCAGCATTTT
>TRBD1|TRBV7-8|TRBJ2-2|-
CASRKQGANTGELFF
TGTGCCAGCAGGAAACAGGGGGCGAACACCGGGGAGCTGTTTTTT
>TRBD1|TRBV6-4|TRBJ1-2|-
CASSAGTGDYGYTF
TGTGCCAGCAGTGCCGGGACAGGGGATTATGGCTACACCTTC
>-|TRBV5-1|TRBJ2-7|many
CASSLDAVNEQYF
TGCGCCAGCAGCTTGGACGCAGTGAACGAGCAGTACTTC
>-|TRBV15|TRBJ2-1|-
CATSRGSSYNEQFF
TGTGCCACCAGCAGAGGGAGCTCCTACAATGAGCAGTTCTTC
>-|TRBV6-2/TRBV6-3|TRBJ1-3|many
CASSYDGRSGNTIYF
TGTGCCAGCAGTTATGACGGTCGCTCTGGAAACACCATATATTTT
>-|TRBV6-5|TRBJ1-2|many
CASSYSHRVGYGYTF
TGTGCCAGCAGTTACTCGCACAGGGTCGGCTATGGCTACACCTTC
>TRBD1|TRBV29-1|TRBJ1-1|many
CSVAANRGREAFF
TGCAGCGTTGCCGCGAACAGGGGGCGAGAAGCTTTCTTT
>-|TRBV7-9|TRBJ2-7|-
CASTQGVSYEQYF
TGTGCCAGCACCCAAGGGGTCTCCTACGAGCAGTACTTC
>TRBD1|TRBV7-2|TRBJ1-4|many
CASSSDRGNTNEKLFF
TGTGCCAGCAGCTCCGACAGGGGGAATACTAATGAAAAACTGTTTTTT
>TRBD1|TRBV6-2/TRBV6-3|TRBJ1-2|many
CASRTGQGGGYTF
TGTGCCAGCAGGACGGGACAGGGAGGTGGCTACACCTTC
>-|TRBV19|TRBJ2-7|-
CASSSGLRALGEQYF
TGTGCCAGTAGCTCAGGACTTCGTGCTTTGGGCGAGCAGTACTTC
>TRBD1|TRBV2|TRBJ2-1|-
CASSEATGHNEQFF
TGTGCCAGCAGCGAGGCGACAGGGCACAATGAGCAGTTCTTC
>-|TRBV12-3/TRBV12-4|TRBJ2-5|many
CASSLAGLGLTETQYF
TGTGCCAGCAGTTTAGCGGGACTGGGCTTGACGGAGACCCAGTACTTC
>-|TRBV28|TRBJ1-1|many
CASISGQRDTEAFF
TGTGCCAGCATTTCAGGGCAAAGGGACACTGAAGCTTTCTTT
>-|TRBV12-3/TRBV12-4|TRBJ2-3|-
CASSRLASSTDTQYF
TGTGCCAGCAGTCGGCTAGCGTCTAGCACAGATACGCAGTATTTT
>-|TRBV6-2/TRBV6-3|TRBJ2-4|many
CASSDPGIQYF
TGTGCCAGCAGTGACCCGGGGATTCAGTACTTC
>-|TRBV25-1|TRBJ2-7|many
CASSARGLSYEQYF
TGTGCCAGCAGTGCTCGGGGACTTTCCTACGAGCAGTACTTC
>TRBD1|TRBV10-3|TRBJ2-6|many
CAIRGQADGANVLTF
TGTGCCATCAGAGGACAGGCGGATGGGGCCAACGTCCTGACTTTC
>TRBD1|TRBV6-2/TRBV6-3|TRBJ1-1|-
CASSYRGGRGRLGTEAFF
TGTGCCAGCAGTTACCGTGGCGGCAGGGGGCGCTTGGGCACTGAAGCTTTCTTT
>TRBD2|TRBV27|TRBJ2-3|many
CASSLGSSGSDTQYF
TGTGCCAGCAGTTTGGGGTCTAGCGGGAGTGATACGCAGTATTTT
>-|TRBV12-3/TRBV12-4|TRBJ2-3|-
CASSFRRGWTDTQYF
TGTGCCAGCAGTTTTCGTCGGGGGTGGACAGATACGCAGTATTTT
>-|TRBV27|TRBJ1-4|many
CASSPLGANEKLFF
TGTGCCAGCAGTCCCCTTGGGGCTAATGAAAAACTGTTTTTT
>TRBD2|TRBV14|TRBJ2-1|many
CASSQAGSGRGYEFF
TGTGCCAGCAGCCAAGCGGGCAGCGGGAGAGGTTATGAGTTCTTC
>-|TRBV4-3|TRBJ1-2|many
CASSQDWAPPRGNGYTF
TGCGCCAGCAGCCAAGATTGGGCGCCGCCTCGAGGGAATGGCTACACCTTC
>-|TRBV28|TRBJ2-3|few
CASRLPGTDTQYF
TGTGCCAGCAGACTACCGGGCACAGATACGCAGTATTTT
>-|TRBV20-1|TRBJ2-1|few
CSARKGGDYNEQFF
TGCAGTGCTAGAAAGGGCGGGGACTACAATGAGCAGTTCTTC
>-|TRBV5-1|TRBJ2-7|-
CASSQSLPGAYEQYF
TGCGCCAGCAGCCAAAGCCTTCCTGGGGCCTACGAGCAGTACTTC
>TRBD1|TRBV24-1|TRBJ2-5|many
CATRLVYQGAGLGTQYF
TGTGCCACCCGACTGGTTTATCAGGGGGCAGGGCTGGGGACCCAGTACTTC
>TRBD2|TRBV4-1|TRBJ2-3|many
CASSQSTSSQYF
TGCGCCAGCAGCCAATCGACTAGCTCGCAGTATTTT
>TRBD2|TRBV7-9|TRBJ2-5|-
CASSLSGIWETQYF
TGTGCCAGCAGCTTAAGCGGGATATGGGAGACCCAGTACTTC
>-|TRBV28|TRBJ2-7|many
CASSVLHRGYEQYF
TGTGCCAGCAGTGTCTTACATCGGGGCTACGAGCAGTACTTC
>TRBD2|TRBV6-5|TRBJ2-3|few
CASSYTHGLADTQYF
TGTGCCAGCAGTTACACCCACGGACTAGCAGATACGCAGTATTTT
>-|TRBV7-9|TRBJ1-2|many
CASSLVGDRYGYTF
TGTGCCAGCAGCTTAGTTGGCGATCGCTATGGCTACACCTTC
>TRBD1|TRBV28|TRBJ2-7|-
CASSSPGQGKYEQYF
TGTGCCAGCAGTAGTCCGGGACAGGGGAAATACGAGCAGTACTTC
>TRBD2|TRBV27|TRBJ2-7|-
CASSFLAGASYEQYF
TGTGCCAGCAGTTTTTTAGCGGGAGCCTCCTACGAGCAGTACTTC
>TRBD1|TRBV5-1|TRBJ2-6|few
CASSLQGAGANVLTF
TGCGCCAGCAGCCTACAGGGGGCTGGGGCCAACGTCCTGACTTTC
>TRBD2|TRBV20-1|TRBJ2-2|few
CSASDSGGNTGELFF
TGCAGTGCTAGTGATTCGGGAGGTAACACCGGGGAGCTGTTTTTT
>-|TRBV28|TRBJ2-4|many
CASSSPRSYRELAKNIQYF
TGTGCCAGCAGTTCCCCCCGGTCCTACAGGGAACTAGCCAAAAACATTCAGTACTTC
>-|TRBV20-1|TRBJ1-2|many
CSPGGGASYGYTF
TGCAGTCCCGGAGGGGGAGCGTCTTATGGCTACACCTTC
>-|TRBV27|TRBJ2-3|-
CASSLYLSGPRGTQYF
TGTGCCAGCAGTTTGTACCTTAGCGGACCCAGGGGAACGCAGTATTTT
>TRBD2|TRBV4-2|TRBJ2-2|few
CASSQELAGVTGELFF
TGTGCCAGCAGCCAAGAACTAGCGGGAGTTACCGGGGAGCTGTTTTTT